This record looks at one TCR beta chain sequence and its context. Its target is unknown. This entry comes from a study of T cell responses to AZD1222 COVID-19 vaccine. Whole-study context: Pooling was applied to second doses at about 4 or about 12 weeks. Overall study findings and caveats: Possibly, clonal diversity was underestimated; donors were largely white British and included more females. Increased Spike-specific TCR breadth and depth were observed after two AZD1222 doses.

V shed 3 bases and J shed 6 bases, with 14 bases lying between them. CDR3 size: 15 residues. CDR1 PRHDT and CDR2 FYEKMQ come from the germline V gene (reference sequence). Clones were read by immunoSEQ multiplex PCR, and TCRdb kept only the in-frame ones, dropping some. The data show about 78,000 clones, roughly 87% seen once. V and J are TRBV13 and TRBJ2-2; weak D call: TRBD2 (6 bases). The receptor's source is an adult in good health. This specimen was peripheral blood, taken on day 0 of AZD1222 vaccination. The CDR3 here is CASSFGSWDPGELFF. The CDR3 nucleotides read TGTGCCAGCAGCTTCGGGAGTTGGGACCCCGGGGAGCTGTTTTTT.